The 6 T cell receptor beta chains presented below share a single source sample, sequenced in a study of response to subunit inactivated influenza vaccine. Using its own MiXCR run on the RT-PCR reads, TCRdb lists one record per CDR3 protein. The sample records 600,000 to 850,000 distinct CDR3 sequences, about 14% being singletons. The sample in question was PBMCs from blood, obtained around two weeks before vaccination. All receptors come from a man aged 50-59 years who received an inactivated influenza vaccine.

This clonotype is classed as medium-sized (0.01 to 0.1%). V gene TRBV29-1 combines with J gene TRBJ2-7; the D gene could be TRBD1 or TRBD2 (5 bases each). Per germline, CDR1 SQVTM and CDR2 ANQGSEA. V was clipped by 4 bases and J by 9 bases, with 13 bases between them. The CDR3 has 11 residues. The CDR3 loop reads CSVGSRETQYF. In DNA form, the CDR3 reads TGCAGCGTTGGATCCAGGGAGACGCAGTACTTC.

The sample holds many counts of this clonotype. The V call is TRBV6-2 or TRBV6-3, the J call TRBJ2-1; 9 bases fit TRBD1. The CDR3 sequence is 17 residues long. V trimming: 5 bases; J trimming: 1 base; junction bases outside the gene matches: 9. Germline values: CDR1 MNHEY, CDR2 SVGEGT. CDR3 in DNA: TGTGCCAGCAGTAGAGGAACGGGACAGGGTTCCTACAATGAGCAGTTCTTC. It translates to CASSRGTGQGSYNEQFF.

This clonotype was seen at least ten times. The chain combines TRBV12-3 or TRBV12-4 with TRBJ2-7, with D perhaps given as TRBD1 or TRBD2 (5 bases each). This CDR3 contains 14 residues. V lost 1 base, J lost 1 base, and 8 bases lay in between. The CDR3 DNA reads as TGTGCCAGCAGTTTAGGCAGGGAGTCCTACGAGCAGTACTTC. It is translated as CASSLGRESYEQYF.

This clonotype was counted only a few times. The chain joins TRBV4-2 to TRBJ2-3; TRBD2 might be the D (6 bases). Germline CDR1 is LGHNA and CDR2 is YNFKEQ. V was shortened by 0 bases and J by 11 bases, with 9 bases between the two germline ends. This CDR3 is built from 12 residues. CDR3 protein: CASSQEAGQQYF. In DNA form, the CDR3 reads TGTGCCAGCAGCCAAGAAGCGGGTCAGCAGTATTTT.

V gene TRBV25-1 combines with J gene TRBJ2-5; D not resolved. This CDR3 has 13 amino acids. Trimming pared 2 bases from V and 7 bases from J, leaving 11 bases between. Germline CDR1 reads MGHDK; CDR2 reads SYGVNS. The CDR3 DNA reads as TGTGCCAGCAGTGAACCTTCCGCTCGGACCCAGTACTTC. Amino acids: CASSEPSARTQYF.

This clonotype has a count of ten or more. Here the CDR3 DNA reads TGTGCCAGCAGCCAAGGACCCGGGGCGGGAGAGCAGTACTTC. This encodes CASSQGPGAGEQYF. The chain employs TRBV3-1 and TRBJ2-7, with D possibly matching TRBD2 (6 bases). CDR1 and CDR2 (germline): LGHDT, YNNKEL (reference sequence). Trimming removed 1 base at V and 7 bases at J, with 14 bases between. CDR3 size: 14 residues.